The 20 T cell receptor beta chains given below trace back to one sample, sequenced in a study of brain T cells in children with intractable seizures. This sample's time point: blood from clinic visit 5 months post-surgery; TSC patient then seizure free. Libraries were prepared by immunoSEQ multiplex PCR; TCRdb keeps only in-frame clonotypes and omits some of them. The table includes about 320,000 clones, about 93% detected once. The sample was peripheral blood, taken more than 4 months after surgery. These receptors were taken from a boy younger than two with tuberous sclerosis and intractable seizures.

The V call is TRBV10-2, the J call TRBJ2-1; TRBD2 is a possible D gene (6 bases). This CDR3 contains 13 residues. Germline V lookup: CDR1 WSHSY, CDR2 SAAADI. V lost 0 bases and J lost 6, with 6 bases in between. The CDR3 protein is CASSESRGNEQFF. CDR3 nucleotides: TGCGCCAGCAGTGAGTCGCGGGGCAATGAGCAGTTCTTC.

This clone was recorded once. The rearrangement uses TRBV7-4 and TRBJ1-1, with TRBD1 identical over 8 bases. The CDR3 contains 16 residues. Looked up from germline, CDR1 is SGHVT and CDR2 is SQSDAQ. Trimming at V came to 5 bases and at J to 0 bases, leaving 8 bases not matched to a gene. For the CDR3, the DNA is TGTGCCAGCAGCCCAGGACAGGGCCGGATGAACACTGAAGCTTTCTTT. It yields the protein CASSPGQGRMNTEAFF.

This clone was counted once. J is TRBJ2-1 and V is TRBV12-3 or TRBV12-4; either TRBD1 or TRBD2 may fit D (5 bases each). V gave up 6 bases and J gave up 5 bases, with 11 bases separating them. The CDR3 loop spans 13 amino acids. CDR3 nucleotide sequence: TGTGCCAGCAGCTGGGGGTTACACAATGAGCAGTTCTTC. Its translation: CASSWGLHNEQFF.

The chain uses TRBV6-5 and TRBJ1-1; TRBD1 might be the D (5 bases). This CDR3 contains 14 residues. Trimming left V 8 bases short and J 1 base short, with 14 bases between. CDR1 MNHEY and CDR2 SVGAGI come from the germline V gene. The CDR3 sequence is CASGGQGRNTEAFF. The DNA for the CDR3 is TGTGCCAGCGGCGGGCAGGGCAGGAACACTGAAGCTTTCTTT.

V gene TRBV5-5 combines with J gene TRBJ1-6; 9 bases match TRBD1. The CDR3 is 18 amino acids. Trimming took 3 bases from V and 1 from J; bases not matched to a gene: 8. Germline V CDR1 and CDR2: SGHKS, YYEKEE (reference sequence). The CDR3 region is CASSSYDRGGSYNSPLHF. Here the CDR3 DNA reads TGTGCCAGCAGCTCATACGACAGGGGGGGGTCCTATAATTCACCCCTCCACTTT.

This chain connects TRBV7-9 to TRBJ1-2; D unclear. CDR1 and CDR2 (germline): SEHNR, FQNEAQ (reference sequence). The length of the CDR3 is 16 residues. Trimming pared 6 bases from V and 2 bases from J, leaving 19 bases between. In nucleotides, the CDR3 is TGTGCCAGCAGTCACAAGGCGAAGAGAACGAACTATGGCTACACCTTC. The encoded protein is CASSHKAKRTNYGYTF.

DNA of the CDR3: TGTGCCGGGCACCGGGGCAACCAGCGGGATACGCAGTATTTT. Translated, it gives CAGHRGNQRDTQYF. This chain uses TRBV5-4 with TRBJ2-3; D tentatively reads TRBD1 or TRBD2 (5 bases each). This CDR3 contains 14 residues. Germline V gives CDR1 SGHNT, CDR2 YYREEE (reference sequence). Trimming left V 10 bases short and J 6 bases short, with 21 bases between.

The CDR3 region is CASSRFDNQPQHF. The CDR3 DNA sequence: TGTGCCAGTAGTAGGTTTGACAATCAGCCCCAGCATTTT. The rearrangement uses TRBV19 and TRBJ1-5, with D unclear. CDR3 size: 13 residues. V lost 4 bases and J 3 bases, leaving 7 bases between the germline ends. Looked up from germline, CDR1 is LNHDA and CDR2 is SQIVND (reference sequence). The variable domain in full, with the rest retrieved from reference TRBV19 and TRBJ1-5, is DGGITQSPKYLFRKEGQNVTLSCEQNLNHDAMYWYRQDPGQGLRLIYYSQIVNDFQKGDIAEGYSVSREKKESFPLTVTSAQKNPTAFYLCASSRFDNQPQHFGDGTRLSIL.

The genes are TRBV2 and TRBJ2-7; 9 bases match TRBD1. V lost 5 bases, J lost 0 bases, and 2 bases stayed unmatched. CDR3 size: 14 residues. The V gene's germline CDR1 is SNHLY and CDR2 FYNNEI. CDR3 nucleotide sequence: TGTGCCAGCAGTCCGGGACAGGGCTCCTACGAGCAGTACTTC. Protein sequence: CASSPGQGSYEQYF.

The chain employs TRBV25-1 and TRBJ1-1; the match to TRBD1 covers 10 bases. The germline V gene encodes CDR1 MGHDK and CDR2 SYGVNS. V was pared by 2 bases and J by 4 bases, with 7 bases of the junction left unmatched. This CDR3 has 16 amino acids. The CDR3 spells CASSESPGTGVTEAFF. Written as DNA, the CDR3 is TGTGCCAGCAGTGAAAGCCCCGGGACAGGGGTCACTGAAGCTTTCTTT.

The gene calls are TRBV5-6 and TRBJ1-4, with TRBD1 as a possible D gene (6 bases). Germline V CDR1 and CDR2: SGHDT, YYEEEE. This CDR3 contains 14 residues. With 7 bases removed from V and 8 bases from J, the gap between germline ends came to 18 bases. CDR3 DNA: TGTGCCAGCCTTCAACAGGGTAGGGAGGAAAAACTGTTTTTT. It encodes CASLQQGREEKLFF.

The genes are TRBV7-9 and TRBJ2-1; D is uncertain. Trimming took 2 bases from V and 0 from J, leaving 8 bases between them. In germline, CDR1 is SEHNR, CDR2 FQNEAQ (reference sequence). The CDR3 totals 15 residues. The CDR3 region is CASSLRQSSYNEQFF. For the CDR3, the DNA is TGTGCCAGCAGCTTAAGGCAGAGCTCCTACAATGAGCAGTTCTTC.

The chain joins TRBV2 to TRBJ2-2; D is unresolved. The germline V and J ends were trimmed by 5 bases and 13 bases, with 11 bases remaining between them. The germline V gene encodes CDR1 SNHLY and CDR2 FYNNEI. The CDR3 consists of 11 residues. The CDR3, as DNA: TGTGCCAGCAGTCAAGGGAAGGCGCTGTTTTTT. It translates to CASSQGKALFF.

V gene TRBV6-1 combines with J gene TRBJ1-2; 8 bases are a match to TRBD1. The CDR3 has 15 amino acids. V was pared by 2 bases and J by 3 bases, with 5 bases of the junction left unmatched. Germline V gene data show CDR1 as MNHNS and CDR2 as SASEGT. The CDR3 DNA sequence: TGTGCCAGCAGTGAAAGGCAGGGGGCGTACTATGGCTACACCTTC. Translated: CASSERQGAYYGYTF.

The V and J genes are TRBV2 and TRBJ1-2; 11 bases agree with TRBD1. CDR1 is SNHLY and CDR2 is FYNNEI in the germline V gene. The trim removed 3 bases at V and 8 bases at J, leaving 5 bases unmatched. The CDR3 sequence is 14 residues long. CDR3 sequence (DNA): TGTGCCAGCAGTGACTTGGGACAGGGGGTCGGCTACACCTTC. It encodes CASSDLGQGVGYTF.

In this sample, this clone turned up once. J is TRBJ1-4 and V is TRBV27; D is perhaps TRBD1 (5 bases). The germline V gene encodes CDR1 MNHEY and CDR2 SMNVEV (reference sequence). The CDR3 has 16 amino acids. Trimming stripped 0 bases from V and 7 bases from J, with 15 bases between. The CDR3 DNA reads TGTGCCAGCAGTTTATCAACTGGTGGGGGTCCTGAAAAACTGTTTTTT. Protein product: CASSLSTGGGPEKLFF.

This clone occurred a few times. This chain uses TRBV6-1 with TRBJ2-2, with a weak D call TRBD2 (5 bases). The germline gives CDR1 MNHNS, CDR2 SASEGT. CDR3 length: 13 residues. Deletions cut 3 bases from V and 5 bases from J, with 7 bases between. CDR3 nucleotide sequence: TGTGCCAGCAGTGAGTCGGGAACCGGGGAGCTGTTTTTT. Its protein is CASSESGTGELFF.

The rearrangement uses TRBV13 and TRBJ1-3, with 7 nucleotides matching TRBD1. The CDR3 extends over 16 amino acids. The trim removed 5 bases at V and 0 bases at J, leaving 7 bases unmatched. CDR1 PRHDT and CDR2 FYEKMQ come from the germline V gene (reference sequence). The CDR3 loop reads CASSPGQDYSGNTIYF. CDR3 in DNA: TGTGCCAGCAGCCCCGGACAGGATTACTCTGGAAACACCATATATTTT.

This rearrangement joins TRBV4-2 to TRBJ1-4; no firm D call. Trimming pared 3 bases from V and 7 bases from J, leaving 18 bases between. Germline CDR1 LGHNA, CDR2 YNFKEQ. The CDR3 totals 16 residues. CDR3: CASSHGLRGRAEKLFF. The CDR3 nucleotides read TGTGCCAGCAGCCACGGGTTGCGGGGAAGAGCTGAAAAACTGTTTTTT.

This chain links TRBV30 with TRBJ2-5, with TRBD1 as a possible D gene (5 bases). The J call may be faulty, since TRBJ2-7 better matches the DNA end. Germline CDR1 is GTSNPN and CDR2 is SVGIG (reference sequence). The CDR3 is 15 amino acids. CDR3: CAWSVWPGSSYEQYF. The CDR3 nucleotides are TGTGCCTGGAGTGTATGGCCAGGGTCAAGCTACGAGCAGTACTTC.